This TCR beta chain is drawn from a study of CD8+ T cells in alopecia areata. Punch biopsies of lesional scalp, plus peripheral blood, were taken from alopecia areata patients. Investigators sorted PBMCs to obtain both CD4+ and CD8+ T cells. RNA, once extracted, was reverse transcribed into cDNA for use as the sequencing template. Sequencing was performed with immunoSEQ multiplex PCR; in TCRdb, only in-frame clones are kept and a portion is missing. The sample carries under 65,000 clones, roughly 46% recorded once. Germline V CDR1 and CDR2: SGHTA, FQGTGA. This CDR3 region has 14 residues. V dropped 0 bases and J dropped 7 bases, with 9 bases sitting between them. The study, taken as a whole, reports: Affected lesional scalp, above all in alopecia totalis/universalis, was more clonal than normal scalp.

Note on this clone: Its matching antigen is unknown.

V usage is TRBV7-3 and J usage is TRBJ2-2; D gene unclear. Sequencing was carried out using NKG2D-low CD8+ T cells sorted from blood. This sequence was found in a human donor with alopecia areata. The CDR3 loop reads CASSLTGLGGELFF. CDR3 sequence (DNA): TGTGCCAGCAGCTTAACAGGATTGGGCGGGGAGCTGTTTTTT.